The table lists the clone carrying this T cell receptor (beta chain) with many counts. Antigen unknown. The data belong to a study of blood T cells in healthy people across ages. Findings and caveats of the study: In older individuals, TCR beta diversity per million T cells was lower, falling roughly linearly with age. Across samples, TCR beta diversity tracked strongly with naive T cell percentage.

Primers used in a second PCR of about 6 to 11 cycles were a sample-barcoded 5' primer and a J-beta primer mix. Each cDNA molecule carried a tag from a template-switch adaptor that contained 12 random nucleotides. Each CDR3 protein is one row after TCRdb ran MiXCR on the 5' RACE reads. Among over 500,000 distinct CDR3 sequences, 40% to 65% were seen once, and the ten largest hold around an eighth. Germline CDR1 reads MNHEY; CDR2 reads SVGAGI. There are 13 residues in the CDR3. The V and J ends lost 4 bases and 4 bases respectively, with 8 bases between them. Donors were systemically healthy Caucasian individuals from Russia aged roughly 6 to 100 years.

The rearrangement joins TRBV6-5 to TRBJ1-3; the D is unclear. The TCR sequence derives from an elderly woman in good health. The sequencing input was blood. CDR3 bases: TGTGCCAGCAGTTCCCGGGAGGGAAACACCATATATTTT. This gives the protein CASSSREGNTIYF.